The following is a TCR beta chain sequence with its context. Its antigen specificity is not known. The sample holds no much larger clone one base away, and base qualities are not on file. The time point tag for this specimen amounts to: about 28 days (+/-7) after the second vaccine dose. AZD1222 recipients whose second dose came at about 4 weeks and those whose second dose came at about 12 weeks were combined into one group, since spike-specific TCR depth and breadth did not differ between the two schedules. The vaccinee samples were drawn from two UK trials, COV001 and COV002, one of which was a single-blind randomized controlled phase 2/3 trial testing AZD1222 (ChAdOx1 nCoV-19) in healthy adults. For TCRbeta chain sequencing, PBMC samples were collected from trial participants at day 0 and at day 28 after the second dose. The CDR3 regions of human TCRbeta chains were analyzed by immunosequencing. In the source study's methods: TCRs in the repertoires were compared against a reference library of SARS-CoV-2-specific TCRs that had been generated with the MIRA antigen-specificity platform. Breadth was defined as the fraction of unique TCRs that were SARS-CoV-2-associated, and depth was defined as the fraction of total T cells that were SARS-CoV-2-associated. Each spike-specific TCR was assigned to its reactive spike region and to a CD4 or CD8 class using the MIRA data. Log10-transformed breadth and depth values were compared by one-way ANOVA with Sidak's multiple comparisons tests. TCRdb limited this immuneACCESS table to in-frame rearrangements with V and J called. A share of clones is missing; checked studies link under half to unresolved V genes, and the rest is unexplained. D and trimming come from the DNA, and the V and J calls and clone size come from that table. The sample profile shows about 110,000 clones; more than 75% of them were found once. Roughly 4.4% of the sample is in the top ten clones.

The data were obtained in a study of T cell responses to AZD1222 COVID-19 vaccine (dated by TCRdb to 2020 to 2023). For the wider study: TCR sequencing covered some 240 trial participants: around 210 given two doses of AZD1222 and 26 given two doses of MenACWY control vaccine. Trial participants were enrolled by age into 18-55, 56-69 and 70-plus year subgroups, with around 140, 26 and 57 TCR-sequenced participants respectively. The paper as a whole reports these results and caveats: In the small 56-69-year group, the increase in depth fell short of significance, most likely because of low power. Conclusions about previously exposed vaccinees were limited because only five to seven AZD1222 recipients were SARS-CoV-2 seropositive at baseline. Because no samples from the day 14 peak response were available, repertoires could be characterized only after the peak T cell response. After two AZD1222 doses, spike-specific TCR breadth and depth were significantly higher than at day 0 and than in MenACWY recipients. Epitopes outside the regions mutated in the B.1.351 and B.1.1.7 variants were reportedly recognized by nearly half of the unique spike-specific TCRs. CD4 TCRs associated with the vaccine covered the entire spike protein, and the dominant responses were in regions 160-218 and 743-854. Participants were mostly white British, with more females than males. The authors suggested clonal diversity may have been underestimated.

This clonotype was sampled from an adult who received the AZD1222 COVID-19 vaccine. The specimen comprised peripheral blood, sampled 28 days after the second AZD1222 dose.

The CDR3 amino acid sequence is: CASRHRGDRSNIQYF. The nucleotide sequence is given as TGTGCCAGTAGACACAGGGGGGATAGGTCAAACATTCAGTACTTC. The chain joins TRBV19 to TRBJ2-4, with 8 bases aligning to TRBD1. The CDR3 sequence holds 15 residues, the cysteine and phenylalanine included. Left in the record is the CDR3 DNA by itself, 45 bases read in frame from the first base. Via the germline V gene (reference sequence), CDR1 is LNHDA and CDR2 SQIVND. The V end gives up 6 bases and the J end 6 bases, leaving 10 bases in the junction not matched to a gene.